This TCR beta chain stems from a study of T cell responses to AZD1222 COVID-19 vaccine. Study-level background: Pooled together were second doses at about 4 or about 12 weeks.

J lost 6 bases, V lost 3 bases, and 6 bases had no gene match. The CDR3 length is 16 residues. Germline lookup yields CDR1 KGHDR and CDR2 SFDVKD. The data were produced by immunoSEQ multiplex PCR, yet TCRdb's version contains in-frame clones alone and is incomplete. The sample carries roughly 160,000 clones, about 90% recorded once. On this clone: What it binds is not known.

Points from the study as a whole: Dominant at 160-218 and 743-854, vaccine-associated CD4 TCRs also spanned spike. Donors skewed white British and female; clonal diversity was possibly underestimated.

This rearrangement joins TRBV24-1 to TRBJ2-7; 14 bases match TRBD2. Specimen: peripheral blood, collected on day 0 of AZD1222 vaccination. The sequence was collected from an adult in good health. The CDR3 DNA reads TGTGCCACCAGTGATCCCGGGACTAGCGGGAGTATCGAGCAGTACTTC. It codes for CATSDPGTSGSIEQYF.